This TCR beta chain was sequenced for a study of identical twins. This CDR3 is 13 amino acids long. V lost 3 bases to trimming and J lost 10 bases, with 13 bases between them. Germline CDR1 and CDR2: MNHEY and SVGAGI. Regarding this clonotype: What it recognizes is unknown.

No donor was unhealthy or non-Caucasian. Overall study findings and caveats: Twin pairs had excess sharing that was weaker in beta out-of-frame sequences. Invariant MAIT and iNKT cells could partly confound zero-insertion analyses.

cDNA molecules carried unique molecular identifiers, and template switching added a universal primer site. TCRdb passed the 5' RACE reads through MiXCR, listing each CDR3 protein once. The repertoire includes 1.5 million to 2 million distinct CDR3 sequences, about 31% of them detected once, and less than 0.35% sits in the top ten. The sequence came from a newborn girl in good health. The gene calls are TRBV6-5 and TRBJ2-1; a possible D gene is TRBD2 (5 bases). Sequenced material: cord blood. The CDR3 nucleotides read TGTGCCAGCAGTTATTCGTGGGAGAGGGAGCAGTTCTTC. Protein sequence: CASSYSWEREQFF.